This T cell receptor beta chain was captured by sequencing in a study of blood T cells in healthy people across ages. Study outcomes and limitations: As age increased, TCR beta diversity per million T cells fell in a roughly linear fashion.

A J-beta primer mix and a sample-barcoded 5' primer were used in a second PCR of roughly 6 to 12 cycles. Every molecule of cDNA carried a tag from a template-switch adaptor with 12 random nucleotides. TCRdb redid the calling of the 5' RACE reads with MiXCR, one entry per CDR3 protein. The data show 800,000 to 950,000 distinct CDR3 sequences, around 49% seen once. Concerning this clonotype: Its antigen is not identified.

The CDR3 has 16 amino acids. Trimming left V 6 bases short and J 2 bases short, with 16 bases between. Germline assignment: CDR1 LGHDT and CDR2 YNNKEL (reference sequence). The receptor was derived from a man aged 25-40 years in good health. The sequencing sample was made of blood. J is TRBJ1-4 and V is TRBV3-1, with D maybe TRBD1 (6 bases). CDR3: CASRDTGRGTNEKLFF. CDR3 nucleotides: TGTGCCAGCAGGGACACAGGGAGAGGTACTAATGAAAAACTGTTTTTT.